Described below is a single T cell receptor beta chain sequence and its context. No antigen is known for it. This sample was taken from a study of cytomegalovirus exposure and HLA in healthy donors. The PCR contained 60 Vbeta and 13 Jbeta primers. The protocol was immunoSEQ multiplex PCR, while the TCRdb copy is restricted to in-frame clones and leaves out a portion. Of some 190,000 clones in the sample, roughly four fifths are singletons; the top ten hold around 1.9%. Study outcomes and limitations: Researchers had no immune exposure information except CMV serostatus available.

Sequenced: PBMCs. This TCR derives from a man aged 18-30 years in good health and CMV-seronegative.

CDR3 DNA: TGTGCCAGCAGCCCACAGGGGGATCAGCCCCAGCATTTT. Translated, it gives CASSPQGDQPQHF. The rearrangement links TRBV6-5 to TRBJ1-5; 8 bases align to TRBD1. With 6 bases clipped from V and 5 bases from J, the junction kept 3 bases outside the gene matches. The CDR3 spans 13 residues. Germline V gene lookup returns CDR1 MNHEY and CDR2 SVGAGI.